These 27 T cell receptor beta chains originate from one sample sequenced in a study of breast tumors, draining lymph nodes, adjacent tissues. TCRdb recomputed calls from the multiplex PCR reads with MiXCR, one row per CDR3 protein. This sample has hundreds of thousands of distinct CDR3 sequences, with approximately 31% found just once. The lymph nodes were axillary draining lymph nodes from breast cancer patients. Sequencing used axillary lymph node tissue. These receptors were collected from a female donor with breast cancer. Some clones in this sample may be carry-over from other donors' samples.

This clonotype was detected ten times or more. The chain employs TRBV19 and TRBJ2-1; D is unclear. Germline loops: CDR1 LNHDA, CDR2 SQIVND (reference sequence). This CDR3 spans 15 amino acids. V lost 3 bases and J lost 1, with 10 bases in between. The CDR3 region is CASSMVFLSYNEQFF. CDR3 in DNA: TGTGCCAGTAGTATGGTTTTTCTTTCCTACAATGAGCAGTTCTTC.

This sequence joins TRBV20-1 and TRBJ2-5; D not resolved. The ends were cut back, 6 bases at V and 5 bases at J, with 7 bases in the middle. The CDR3 has 10 residues. Germline CDR1 is DFQATT and CDR2 is SNEGSKA (reference sequence). The CDR3 bases are TGCAGTGCGCGTCGGGAGACCCAGTACTTC. Its translation: CSARRETQYF.

The rearrangement joins TRBV12-5 to TRBJ1-5; the D gene is possibly TRBD1 (6 bases). Trimming removed 5 bases from V and 2 bases from J, with 10 bases in between. The CDR3 is made up of 14 amino acids. Germline V gene sequence: CDR1 LGHNT, CDR2 FRNRAP. CDR3 nucleotides: TGTGCTAGTGGTAAAGGGGGGCGCAATCAGCCCCAGCATTTT. Translating gives CASGKGGRNQPQHF.

To note about this clonotype: One end of the junction fails to match germline, which may point to a read error. The chain joins TRBV24-1 to TRBJ2-1; D is perhaps TRBD2 (6 bases). CDR3 length: 13 amino acids. The germline V gene encodes CDR1 KGHDR and CDR2 SFDVKD. The CDR3 protein is CATSGDGGNEQSF. In DNA form, the CDR3 reads TGTGCCACCAGTGGGGACGGGGGTAATGAGCAGTCCTTC.

Concerning this clonotype: The junction and the germline gene differ at one end; a read error may be behind it. The CDR3 region has the DNA TGTACCAGCAGTTCCCGAAGGAGCCAACCCAACTATGGCTACACCTTC. Translated, it gives CTSSSRRSQPNYGYTF. The chain recombines TRBV6-6 with TRBJ1-2; D unclear. Germline V gene lookup returns CDR1 MNHNY and CDR2 SVGAGI (reference sequence). The length of the CDR3 is 16 residues.

With regard to this clonotype: Just one base apart from a much larger clone, this may be a read error. The chain has TRBV18 and TRBJ2-5, with 7 nucleotides matching TRBD1. The CDR3 is made up of 13 amino acids. CDR1 and CDR2 (germline): KGHSH, LQKENI. The junction had 1 base not matched to a gene; V was cut back by 3 bases and J by 3 bases. The DNA of the CDR3 is TGTGCCAGCTCACCCACAGGGGAAGAGACCCAGTACTTC. This codes for CASSPTGEETQYF.

In this sample, this clonotype turned up many times. V and J are TRBV5-1 and TRBJ2-2, with TRBD2 matching over 11 bases. CDR1 and CDR2 from the germline V gene are SGHRS and YFSETQ. The V segment lost 2 bases and the J segment 6 bases; nucleotides outside the gene matches: 3. The CDR3 is 15 residues long. CDR3 in DNA: TGCGCCAGCAGCTTTACTAGCGGGAGATCCGGGGAGCTGTTTTTT. It specifies CASSFTSGRSGELFF.

This clonotype occurred a few times. The chain has TRBV7-6 and TRBJ1-1, with D hard to call. V lost 3 bases to trimming and J lost 4 bases, with 9 bases between them. CDR3 length equals 13 residues. The germline V gene has CDR1 SGHVS and CDR2 FNYEAQ. The CDR3 spells CASSLTFSTEAFF. The CDR3 DNA is TGTGCCAGCAGCTTGACTTTCAGCACTGAAGCTTTCTTT.

This clonotype was recorded once. Lacking the conserved final phenylalanine or tryptophan, this CDR3 likely reflects a read error. The chain has TRBV19 and TRBJ1-2, with D possibly TRBD1 on 6 matching bases. The CDR3 has 14 amino acids. The V end lost 8 bases, the J end lost 2 bases, and 15 bases lay between the germline ends. Germline assignment: CDR1 LNHDA and CDR2 SQIVND (reference sequence). The CDR3 nucleotides read TGTGCCAGTTCCACCGGGGGCAGCAACTATGGCTACACCCTC. Translated: CASSTGGSNYGYTL.

This clonotype was seen many times. This CDR3 is CASRPGLAGAYEQYF. In DNA form, the CDR3 reads TGTGCCAGTAGACCGGGACTAGCGGGAGCCTACGAGCAGTACTTC. The rearrangement uses TRBV19 and TRBJ2-7; 14 bases match TRBD2. Germline V gives CDR1 LNHDA, CDR2 SQIVND (reference sequence). CDR3 length: 15 residues. J lost 2 bases, V lost 6 bases, and 3 bases had no gene match.

This clonotype has at least ten counts. The CDR3 here is CASSLVLGAGTDTQYF. In nucleotides, the CDR3 is TGCGCCAGCAGCTTGGTGTTAGGGGCCGGCACAGATACGCAGTATTTT. The chain employs TRBV5-1 and TRBJ2-3; possibly TRBD1 for D (5 bases). The CDR3 consists of 16 residues. Germline V lookup: CDR1 SGHRS, CDR2 YFSETQ. Trimming took off 0 bases at V and 1 base at J, with 12 bases between the two ends.

This clonotype was observed many times. V gene TRBV7-6 combines with J gene TRBJ2-1, with TRBD1 matching 9 bases. The J segment lost 5 bases and the V segment lost 3 bases, leaving 5 bases of the junction unmatched. The CDR3 contains 15 residues. Germline V lookup: CDR1 SGHVS, CDR2 FNYEAQ. The CDR3 sequence: CASSFAGTGNNEQFF. For the CDR3, the DNA is TGTGCCAGCAGCTTCGCCGGGACAGGGAACAATGAGCAGTTCTTC.

The rearrangement joins TRBV6-5 to TRBJ2-7, with 11 nucleotides matching TRBD2. This CDR3 is built from 15 residues. The ends lost 5 bases at V and 4 bases at J; junction bases unmatched: 7. Germline V CDR1 and CDR2: MNHEY, SVGAGI. The CDR3 DNA is TGTGCCAGCAGTCCCGCGACTAGCGGGAAGTACGAGCAGTACTTC. Translating gives CASSPATSGKYEQYF.

This clonotype has ten or more counts. This sequence joins TRBV28 and TRBJ2-7, with a tentative D call TRBD1 (6 bases). This CDR3 has 16 amino acids. The V end was cut by 5 bases, the J end by 0 bases, with 17 bases between. Looked up from germline, CDR1 is MDHEN and CDR2 is SYDVKM. The CDR3: CASSPQGQALSYEQYF. The CDR3 region has the DNA TGTGCCAGCAGTCCCCAGGGGCAGGCCCTCTCCTACGAGCAGTACTTC.

A remark on this clonotype: One base away lies a much larger clone, so this may be a sequencing read error. The gene calls are TRBV18 and TRBJ1-5; no reliable D call. Deletions cut 2 bases from V and 4 bases from J, with 6 bases between. The CDR3 is 13 amino acids. Germline V lookup: CDR1 KGHSH, CDR2 LQKENI. CDR3 residues: CASSPDKNQPQHF. The CDR3 DNA reads TGTGCCAGCTCACCAGATAAGAATCAGCCCCAGCATTTT.

This clonotype was counted at least ten times. This rearrangement joins TRBV19 to TRBJ2-7; 11 nucleotides agree with TRBD2. CDR3 length: 16 amino acids. After removal of 3 bases from V and 5 bases from J, the junction contained 9 bases not matched to a gene. Germline V CDR1 and CDR2: LNHDA, SQIVND (reference sequence). The CDR3 here is CASSIPTTSGNHEQYF. The DNA for the CDR3 is TGTGCCAGTAGTATCCCAACGACTAGCGGGAACCACGAGCAGTACTTC.

In this sample, this clonotype turned up many times. The V and J genes are TRBV29-1 and TRBJ2-7; 9 bases are a match to TRBD2. The germline V gene has CDR1 SQVTM and CDR2 ANQGSEA. With V trimmed by 4 bases and J by 2 bases, 0 bases remained unmatched. The CDR3 sequence is 12 residues long. The CDR3 loop reads CSVASGTYEQYF. In nucleotides, the CDR3 is TGCAGCGTTGCTAGCGGGACCTACGAGCAGTACTTC.

In its sample, this clonotype was seen many times. The CDR3, as DNA: TGCGCCAGCGATAGCGGGAGTCGCACAGATACGCAGTATTTT. This codes for CASDSGSRTDTQYF. The V gene is TRBV5-1, the J gene TRBJ2-3, with TRBD2 matching 9 bases. Germline V gives CDR1 SGHRS, CDR2 YFSETQ. The CDR3 is 14 amino acids. V lost 7 bases and J lost 1; bases outside the gene matches: 4.

The sample holds many counts of this clonotype. This chain links TRBV30 with TRBJ1-4; D unclear. CDR1 and CDR2 from the germline V gene are GTSNPN and SVGIG (reference sequence). There are 14 residues in the CDR3. V gave up 3 bases and J gave up 8 bases, with 16 bases separating them. The CDR3 bases are TGTGCCTGGAGATCCGAGGGAAGAGGGGAAAAACTGTTTTTT. It yields the protein CAWRSEGRGEKLFF.

This clonotype was found many times. The chain has TRBV24-1 and TRBJ2-3; TRBD1 aligns across 7 bases. CDR3 length: 16 amino acids. After removal of 5 bases from V and 1 base from J, the junction contained 8 bases not matched to a gene. The germline gives CDR1 KGHDR, CDR2 SFDVKD. In DNA form, the CDR3 reads TGTGCCACCAGTGTTCCGACCGGGACAGGCACAGATACGCAGTATTTT. Its translation: CATSVPTGTGTDTQYF.

Many counts were recorded for this clonotype. The chain combines TRBV7-2 with TRBJ1-2; TRBD1 is a possible D gene (5 bases). Deletions cut 4 bases from V and 0 bases from J, with 12 bases between. CDR1 is SGHTA, CDR2 FQGNSA, per germline. This CDR3 is built from 15 residues. CDR3 in DNA: TGTGCCAGCAGCTCTAGGACACAAGCTAACTATGGCTACACCTTC. Amino acid sequence: CASSSRTQANYGYTF.

Regarding this clonotype: Mismatch with germline at one junction end may stem from a read error. V and J are TRBV12-3 or TRBV12-4 and TRBJ2-7; a weak D match, TRBD2 (6 bases). This CDR3 region has 15 residues. CDR3 region: CASSFRRDATYGQYF. CDR3 nucleotide sequence: TGTGCCAGCAGCTTCAGGAGGGATGCGACCTACGGGCAGTACTTC.

This clonotype was seen ten or more times. The chain combines TRBV4-3 with TRBJ1-5; 7 positions agree with TRBD1. V lost 5 bases, J lost 5 bases, and 9 bases stayed unmatched. The CDR3 has 15 amino acids. Germline values: CDR1 LGHNA, CDR2 YSLEER. CDR3 nucleotide sequence: TGCGCCAGCAGCTTCTCTACAGGGGACCATCAGCCCCAGCATTTT. Protein: CASSFSTGDHQPQHF.

In regard to this clonotype: Lacking the conserved final phenylalanine or tryptophan, this CDR3 likely reflects a read error. This sequence joins TRBV24-1 and TRBJ2-1, with D uncertain. Germline V gene sequence: CDR1 KGHDR, CDR2 SFDVKD. V was shortened by 5 bases and J by 2 bases, with 12 bases between the two germline ends. The length of the CDR3 is 15 residues. This CDR3 reads CATSVGGVTYNEQFL. CDR3 nucleotides: TGTGCCACCAGTGTTGGTGGGGTCACCTACAATGAGCAGTTCCTC.

This clonotype was counted many times. A read error may account for a junction end that differs from germline. The CDR3 loop is CASSVSVGGETQSF. As DNA, the CDR3 is TGTGCCAGCAGCGTTAGCGTGGGGGGGGAGACCCAGTCCTTC. The chain combines TRBV9 with TRBJ2-5; TRBD2 aligns across 7 bases. This CDR3 spans 14 amino acids. Germline assignment: CDR1 SGDLS and CDR2 YYNGEE.

In its sample, this clonotype was seen many times. The chain links TRBV10-1 to TRBJ1-4, with 7 bases fitting TRBD1. V trimming: 3 bases; J trimming: 2 bases; junction bases outside the gene matches: 0. From germline, CDR1 is WNHNN and CDR2 SYGVQD (reference sequence). The CDR3 is 14 residues long. The CDR3 here is CASSEGGTNEKLFF. Here the CDR3 DNA reads TGCGCCAGCAGTGAAGGGGGCACTAATGAAAAACTGTTTTTT.

The sample holds many counts of this clonotype. The junction differs from germline at one of its ends, possibly a read error. V gene TRBV4-2 combines with J gene TRBJ2-2; 7 positions match TRBD1. The CDR3 runs to 15 residues. CDR1 and CDR2 from the germline V gene are LGHNA and YNFKEQ. The CDR3 nucleotides are TGTGCCAGCAGCCGGCACAGGGGAGACACCAGGGAGCTGTTTTTT. Amino acid sequence: CASSRHRGDTRELFF.